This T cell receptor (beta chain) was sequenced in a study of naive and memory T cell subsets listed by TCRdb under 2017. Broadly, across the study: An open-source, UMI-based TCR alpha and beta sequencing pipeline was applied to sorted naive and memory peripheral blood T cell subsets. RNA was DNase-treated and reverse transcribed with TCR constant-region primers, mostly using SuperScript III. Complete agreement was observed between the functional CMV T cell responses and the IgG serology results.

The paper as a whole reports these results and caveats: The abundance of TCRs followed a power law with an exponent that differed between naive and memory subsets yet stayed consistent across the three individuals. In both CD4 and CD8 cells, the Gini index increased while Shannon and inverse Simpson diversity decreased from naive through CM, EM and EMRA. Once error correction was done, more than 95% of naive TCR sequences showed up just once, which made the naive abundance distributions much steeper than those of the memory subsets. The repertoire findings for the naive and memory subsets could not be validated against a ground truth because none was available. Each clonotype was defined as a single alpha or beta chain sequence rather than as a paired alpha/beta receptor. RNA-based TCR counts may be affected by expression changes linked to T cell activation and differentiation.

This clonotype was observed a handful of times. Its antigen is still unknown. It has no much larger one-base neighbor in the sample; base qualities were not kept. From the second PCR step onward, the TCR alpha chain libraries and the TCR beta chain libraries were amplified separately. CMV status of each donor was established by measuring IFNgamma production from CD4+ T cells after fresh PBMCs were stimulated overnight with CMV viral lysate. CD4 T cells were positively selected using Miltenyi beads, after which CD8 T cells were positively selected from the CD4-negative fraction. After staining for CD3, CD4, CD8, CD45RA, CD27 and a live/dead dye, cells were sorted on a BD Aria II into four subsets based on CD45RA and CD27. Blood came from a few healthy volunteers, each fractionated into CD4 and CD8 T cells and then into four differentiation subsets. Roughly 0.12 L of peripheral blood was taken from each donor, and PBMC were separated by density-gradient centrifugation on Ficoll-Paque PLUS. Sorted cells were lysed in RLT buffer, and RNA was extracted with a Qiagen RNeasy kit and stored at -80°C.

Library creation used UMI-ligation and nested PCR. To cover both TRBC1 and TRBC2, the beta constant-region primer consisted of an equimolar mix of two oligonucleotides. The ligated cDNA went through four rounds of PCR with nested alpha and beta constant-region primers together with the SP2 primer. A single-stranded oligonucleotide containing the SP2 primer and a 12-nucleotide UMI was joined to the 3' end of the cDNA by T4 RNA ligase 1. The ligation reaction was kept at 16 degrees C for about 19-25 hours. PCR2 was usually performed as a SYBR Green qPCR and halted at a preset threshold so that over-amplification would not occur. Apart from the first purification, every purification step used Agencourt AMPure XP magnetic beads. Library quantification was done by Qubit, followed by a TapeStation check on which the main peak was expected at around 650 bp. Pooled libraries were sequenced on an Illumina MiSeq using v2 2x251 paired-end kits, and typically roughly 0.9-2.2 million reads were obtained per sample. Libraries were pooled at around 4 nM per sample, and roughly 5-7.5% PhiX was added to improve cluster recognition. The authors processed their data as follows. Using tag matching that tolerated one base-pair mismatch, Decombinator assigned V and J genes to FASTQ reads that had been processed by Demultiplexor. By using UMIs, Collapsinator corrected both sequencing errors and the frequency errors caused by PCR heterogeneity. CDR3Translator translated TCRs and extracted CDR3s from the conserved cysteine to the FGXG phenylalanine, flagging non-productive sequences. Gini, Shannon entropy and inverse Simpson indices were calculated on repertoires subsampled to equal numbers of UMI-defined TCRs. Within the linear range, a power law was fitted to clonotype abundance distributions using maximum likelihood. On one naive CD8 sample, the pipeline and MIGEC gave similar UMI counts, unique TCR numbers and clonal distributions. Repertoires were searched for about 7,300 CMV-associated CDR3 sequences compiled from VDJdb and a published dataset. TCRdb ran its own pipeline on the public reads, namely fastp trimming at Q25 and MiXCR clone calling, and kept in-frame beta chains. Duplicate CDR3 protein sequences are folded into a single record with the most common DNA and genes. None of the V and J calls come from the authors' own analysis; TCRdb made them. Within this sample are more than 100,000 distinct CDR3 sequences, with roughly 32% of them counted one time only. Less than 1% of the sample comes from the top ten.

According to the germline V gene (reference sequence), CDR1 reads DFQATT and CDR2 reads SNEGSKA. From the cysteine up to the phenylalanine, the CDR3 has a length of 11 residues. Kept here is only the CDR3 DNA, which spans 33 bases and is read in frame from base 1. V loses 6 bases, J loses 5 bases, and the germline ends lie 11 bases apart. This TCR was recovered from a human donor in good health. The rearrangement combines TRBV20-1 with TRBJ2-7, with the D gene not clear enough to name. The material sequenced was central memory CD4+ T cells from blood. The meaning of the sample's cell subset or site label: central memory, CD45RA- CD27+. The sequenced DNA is TGCAGTGCATCCAGGAACCACGAGCAGTACTTC. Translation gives CSASRNHEQYF.